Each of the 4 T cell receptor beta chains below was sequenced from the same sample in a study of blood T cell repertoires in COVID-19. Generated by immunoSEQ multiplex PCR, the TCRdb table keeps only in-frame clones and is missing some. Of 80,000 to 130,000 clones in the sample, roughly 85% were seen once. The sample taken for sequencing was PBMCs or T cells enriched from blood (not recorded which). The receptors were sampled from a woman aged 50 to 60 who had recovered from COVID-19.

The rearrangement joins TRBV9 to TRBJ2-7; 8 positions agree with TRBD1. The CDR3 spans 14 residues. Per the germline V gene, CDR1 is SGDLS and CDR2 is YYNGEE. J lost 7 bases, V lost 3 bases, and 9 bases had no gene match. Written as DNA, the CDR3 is TGTGCCAGCAGCGCCGGGACAGGAATTCAGGAGCAGTACTTC. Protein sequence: CASSAGTGIQEQYF. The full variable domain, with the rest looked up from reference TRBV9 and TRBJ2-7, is DSGVTQTPKHLITATGQRVTLRCSPRSGDLSVYWYQQSLDQGLQFLIQYYNGEERAKGNILERFSAQQFPDLHSELNLSSLELGDSALYFCASSAGTGIQEQYFGPGTRLTVT.

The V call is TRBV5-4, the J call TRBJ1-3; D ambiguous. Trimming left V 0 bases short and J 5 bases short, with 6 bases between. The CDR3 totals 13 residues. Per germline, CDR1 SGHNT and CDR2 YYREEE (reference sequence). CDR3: CASSLAGRNTIYF. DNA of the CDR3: TGTGCCAGCAGCTTGGCGGGAAGAAACACCATATATTTT.

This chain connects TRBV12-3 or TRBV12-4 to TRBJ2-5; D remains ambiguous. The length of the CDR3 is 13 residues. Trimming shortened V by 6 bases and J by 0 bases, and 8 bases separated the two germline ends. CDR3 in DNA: TGTGCCAGCAGAAAACGGGACCAAGAGACCCAGTACTTC. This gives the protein CASRKRDQETQYF.

In DNA form, the CDR3 reads TGCGCCAGCAGTACGGGACAGGGTGCTGAAAAACTGTTTTTT. It encodes CASSTGQGAEKLFF. The chain employs TRBV5-1 and TRBJ1-4, with 9 bases aligning to TRBD1. Trimming at V came to 5 bases and at J to 7 bases, leaving 6 bases not matched to a gene. The germline gives CDR1 SGHRS, CDR2 YFSETQ. This CDR3 region has 14 residues.